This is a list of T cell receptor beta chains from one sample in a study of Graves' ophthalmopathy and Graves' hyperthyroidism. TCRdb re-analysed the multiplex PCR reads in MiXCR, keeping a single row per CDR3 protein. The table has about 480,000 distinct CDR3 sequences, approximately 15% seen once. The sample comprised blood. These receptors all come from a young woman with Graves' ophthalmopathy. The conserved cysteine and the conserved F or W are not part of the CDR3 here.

ASSDGQQHYEQY TRBV19 12 TRBJ2-7
SARSRGDSNQPQH TRBV20-1 13 TRBJ1-5
ASSFRPLTYEQY TRBV28 12 TRBJ2-7
AISPYSEAC TRBV6-1 9 TRBJ1-1
ASSYAVSGANVLT TRBV6-2/TRBV6-3 13 TRBJ2-6
ASRAGQGSSSPLH TRBV2 13 TRBJ1-6
ASSLEGAGGAYEQY TRBV11-2 14 TRBJ2-7
ASSSPGQGPWAF TRBV28 12 TRBJ1-1
ASSLSWGTLSGNTIY TRBV27 15 TRBJ1-3
ASSFSDSFYGYT TRBV7-9 12 TRBJ1-2
SAQAPGASPLH TRBV20-1 11 TRBJ1-6
ASSYTTGVGGYT TRBV28 12 TRBJ1-2
SAAGTSASYEQY TRBV20-1 12 TRBJ2-7
SARDLEGRPLGYEQY TRBV20-1 15 TRBJ2-7
ASSPSGGAENYGYT TRBV28 14 TRBJ1-2
SARDVGTDTQY TRBV20-1 11 TRBJ2-3
ASSPDGGSYEQY TRBV5-1 12 TRBJ2-7
ASSQDLGSTEAF TRBV4-1 12 TRBJ1-1
ASTPTDYQETQY TRBV9 12 TRBJ2-5
AISANGQETQY TRBV10-3 11 TRBJ2-5
ASSPFKARLH TRBV7-2 10 TRBJ1-6
ASSGRVDQETQY TRBV9 12 TRBJ2-5